This T cell receptor (beta chain) was observed in a study of blood T cell repertoires in COVID-19. Study information: T cells, B-cell-depleted T cells, or PBMCs provided the cDNA or gDNA that served as material.

The cohort comprised adults aged 18 to 89 years residing in 20 to 25 US areas. Participant reports of clinical history set cohort assignment. Generated by immunoSEQ multiplex PCR, the TCRdb table keeps only in-frame clones and is missing some. The sample contains under 350,000 clones, 70% to 90% of which appear only once. This clone is a singleton in its sample. The CDR3 consists of 16 residues. Germline assignment: CDR1 SEHNR and CDR2 FQNEAQ (reference sequence). V lost 1 base to trimming and J lost 5 bases; unmatched junction nucleotides: 6. Sample: PBMCs or T cells enriched from blood (not recorded which). This clonotype originated in a woman in her forties with acute COVID-19. The rearrangement uses TRBV7-9 and TRBJ2-3, with TRBD2 matching 10 bases. CDR3 bases: TGTGCCAGCAGCTTAGACGCTAGCGGGAGTCTAGATACGCAGTATTTT. The encoded protein is CASSLDASGSLDTQYF. The full variable domain, completed using reference TRBV7-9 and TRBJ2-3, is DTGVSQNPRHKITKRGQNVTFRCDPISEHNRLYWYRQTLGQGPEFLTYFQNEAQLEKSRLLSDRFSAERPKGSFSTLEIQRTEQGDSAMYLCASSLDASGSLDTQYFGPGTRLTVL.